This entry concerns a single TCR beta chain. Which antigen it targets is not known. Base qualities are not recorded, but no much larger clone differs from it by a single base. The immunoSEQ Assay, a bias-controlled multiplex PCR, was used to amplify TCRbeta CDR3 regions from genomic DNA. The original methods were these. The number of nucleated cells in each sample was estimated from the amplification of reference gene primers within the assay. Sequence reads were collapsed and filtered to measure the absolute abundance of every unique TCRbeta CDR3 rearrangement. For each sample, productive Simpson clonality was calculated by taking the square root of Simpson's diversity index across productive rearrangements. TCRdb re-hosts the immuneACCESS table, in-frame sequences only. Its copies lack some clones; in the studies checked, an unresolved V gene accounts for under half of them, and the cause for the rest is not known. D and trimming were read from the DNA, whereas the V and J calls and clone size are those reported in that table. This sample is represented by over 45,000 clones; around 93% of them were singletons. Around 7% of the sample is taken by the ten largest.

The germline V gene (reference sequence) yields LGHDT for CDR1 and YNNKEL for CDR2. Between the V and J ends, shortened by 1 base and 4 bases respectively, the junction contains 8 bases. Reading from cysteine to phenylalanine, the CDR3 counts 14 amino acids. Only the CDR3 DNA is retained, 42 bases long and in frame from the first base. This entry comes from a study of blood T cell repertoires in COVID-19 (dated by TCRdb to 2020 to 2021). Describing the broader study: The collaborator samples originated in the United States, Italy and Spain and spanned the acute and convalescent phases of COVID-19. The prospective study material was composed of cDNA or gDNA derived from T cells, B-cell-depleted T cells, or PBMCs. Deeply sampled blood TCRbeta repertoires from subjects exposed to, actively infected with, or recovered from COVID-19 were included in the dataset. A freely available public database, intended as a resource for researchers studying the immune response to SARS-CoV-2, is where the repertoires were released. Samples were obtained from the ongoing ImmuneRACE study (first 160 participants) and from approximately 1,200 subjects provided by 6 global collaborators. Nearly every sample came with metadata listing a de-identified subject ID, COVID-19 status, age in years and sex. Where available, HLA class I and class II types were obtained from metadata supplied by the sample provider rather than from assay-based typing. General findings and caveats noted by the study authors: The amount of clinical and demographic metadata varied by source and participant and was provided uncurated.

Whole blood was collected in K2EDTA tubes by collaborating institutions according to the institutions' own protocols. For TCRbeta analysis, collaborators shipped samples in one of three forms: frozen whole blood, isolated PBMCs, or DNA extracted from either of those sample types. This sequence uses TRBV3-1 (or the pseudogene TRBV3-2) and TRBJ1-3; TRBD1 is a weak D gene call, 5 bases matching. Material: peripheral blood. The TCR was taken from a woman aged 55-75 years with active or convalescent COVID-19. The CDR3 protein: CASSQAGSGNTIYF. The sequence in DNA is TGTGCCAGCAGCCAAGCAGGGTCCGGAAACACCATATATTTT.